The following is a T cell receptor beta chain sequence with its context. The material for each subset, its genomic DNA, was split evenly across several immunoSEQ plates. As processed by the authors: ImmunoSEQ gave junction-only sequences without quality scores, so filtering differed. Generated by immunoSEQ multiplex PCR, the TCRdb table keeps only in-frame clones and is missing some. Clone size and V and J calls were adopted from that table, with D and trimming inferred from the DNA. Seen here are around 88,000 clones, 67% observed once, and the top ten hold about 42%. CDR3 length: 12 residues. CDR1 and CDR2 (germline): MNHEY, SVGAGI. The ends were cut back, 6 bases at V and 1 base at J, with 7 bases in the middle. Combining CD45RO+ cells with CCR7-negative CD45RA+ TemRA cells gave CD8 memory. This entry is derived from a study of shared clonotypes between healthy human individuals.

The chain employs TRBV6-5 and TRBJ2-7; perhaps TRBD2 as D (5 bases). This TCR came from a man under 40 in good health. The source material was memory CD8+ T cells sorted from blood. The subset denotes: CD45RO+ cells pooled with CCR7-negative TemRA cells. The CDR3 loop is CASRGLSYEQYF. CDR3 DNA: TGTGCCAGCAGAGGACTTTCCTACGAGCAGTACTTC.